The T cell receptor beta chain described here comes from a study of cytomegalovirus exposure and HLA in healthy donors. In the study overall: HLA-typed donors contributed 65 million to 95 million unique TCRs, which were held in an early data release.

Study results and caveats: Later analysis identified about 18,000 TCR beta sequences associated with HLA alleles, using a false discovery rate threshold of 0.05. In an earlier analysis, productive rearrangement rates for most beta V segments clustered near 90% or 30%.

This clone was picked up one time. Its antigen remains unidentified. PCR amplification relied on 60 Vbeta primers (plus 13 Jbeta primers). In the authors' workflow: An analysis that came later counted 80 million or so unique TCR beta chains, about 10 million shared. Sequencing was performed with immunoSEQ multiplex PCR; in TCRdb, only in-frame clones are kept and a portion is missing. The V and J calls and clone size are taken from that table; D and trimming were inferred from the DNA. In the table there are around 190,000 clones, about four fifths of which are singletons. Germline CDR1 is MNHEY and CDR2 is SVGAGI. The CDR3 length is 15 residues. Trimming at V came to 6 bases and at J to 2 bases, leaving 5 bases not matched to a gene.

The specimen was PBMCs. The chain couples TRBV6-5 to TRBJ2-5; TRBD2 aligns across 11 bases. This receptor was obtained from a woman in her twenties or thirties in good health and CMV-seropositive. CDR3: CASRPTSGAQETQYF. In DNA form, the CDR3 reads TGTGCCAGCAGACCGACTAGCGGGGCACAAGAGACCCAGTACTTC.